This record covers a single T cell receptor (beta chain). Its target antigen remains unknown. No base qualities exist here, and no much larger clone lies one base off it. The sample comes from a study of cytomegalovirus exposure and HLA in healthy donors (dated by TCRdb to the late 2010s). For the wider study: According to a later analysis, one platform produced both the approximately 110 validation repertoires and the roughly 650 repertoires of the first cohort. The aim of the study was to test whether cataloging public T cell receptors could identify signatures of past pathogen exposure. To predict cytomegalovirus infection status, the study combined high-throughput TCR immunosequencing, statistical association of individual TCRs with disease status, and machine learning. Besides the first cohort of roughly 640 subjects, a separate validation cohort made up of 120 or so different subjects was used.

Donors formed part of the validation cohort, which comprised about 130 subjects and was distinct from the first cohort of under 800 subjects. The library came from the immunoSEQ multiplex PCR assay. The study's processing was this. A statistical classification framework was built for diagnosing cytomegalovirus status from the catalog of TCR beta chain sequences. Here the immuneACCESS table is served through TCRdb, limited to in-frame sequences with V and J called. Missing clones are a known gap in these copies; in checked studies unresolved V genes cover under half, and the rest lacks a known reason. V and J calls plus clone size are reproduced from that table; the DNA served to infer D and trimming. A total of about 330,000 clones appear in this sample, 75% to 90% of them only once. Clones ranked in the top ten supply roughly 1.2% of the sample. What the study reported, not specific to this receptor: Most TCR sequences were seen in very few donors, while some public TCRs were found in many individuals. In both the original and validation cohorts, the classifier was reported to diagnose cytomegalovirus status with high specificity and sensitivity. In a later analysis, TCRs clustered in the first cohort were found to also tend to co-occur in the roughly 130 validation repertoires, with 94% of cluster scores above 0. A few of the identified cytomegalovirus-associated TCR beta chains were confirmed in vitro to be specific for cytomegalovirus antigens. According to the authors, the approach could potentially be generalized to other disease states and immunological phenotypes. A later analysis lacked HLA typing for the validation cohort, so it scored co-occurrence in that cohort across all 110 or so repertoires. In the study, some 160 TCR beta chains were listed as associated with cytomegalovirus.

V was cut back by 5 bases and J by 2 bases, leaving a gap of 24 bases between them. There are 18 amino acids in the CDR3, from cysteine to phenylalanine inclusive. The DNA shown is the 54-base CDR3, in frame from base 1. CDR1 SGHTA and CDR2 FQGNSA were looked up in the germline V gene. In this chain, TRBV7-2 is recombined with TRBJ1-1; 5 matching bases give a weak D call of TRBD1. The receptor was derived from a young woman in good health and CMV-seropositive. Sequenced: PBMCs. The sequenced DNA is TGTGCCAGCAGCCATGGGGGACCCTTCAACAAAGGCAACACTGAAGCTTTCTTT. Protein translation: CASSHGGPFNKGNTEAFF.